The next 16 T cell receptor beta chains were all read from a single sample in a study of response to subunit inactivated influenza vaccine. A single record per CDR3 protein comes from TCRdb applying MiXCR to the RT-PCR reads. Among 650,000 to 800,000 distinct CDR3 sequences listed, 14% were seen once. Source: PBMCs from blood, taken 14 to 15 days before vaccination. All receptors come from a man aged 45-65 years who received an inactivated influenza vaccine.

V and J are TRBV4-3 and TRBJ1-1, with TRBD1 identical over 9 bases. This CDR3 contains 17 residues. The germline gives CDR1 LGHNA, CDR2 YSLEER. V gave up 0 bases and J gave up 0 bases; unmatched junction bases: 5. The CDR3 is CASSQDVWTGVNTEAFF. The CDR3 DNA follows: TGCGCCAGCAGCCAAGATGTCTGGACAGGGGTGAACACTGAAGCTTTCTTT.

This clonotype has more than one count but fewer than ten. The J gene is TRBJ1-1, the V gene TRBV6-1; 9 bases are shared with TRBD1. The CDR3 has 16 residues. J lost 0 bases, V lost 8 bases, and 10 bases had no gene match. Germline loops: CDR1 MNHNS, CDR2 SASEGT. The CDR3 here is CASPQDRGFMNTEAFF. The CDR3 DNA is TGTGCCAGCCCCCAGGACAGGGGTTTTATGAACACTGAAGCTTTCTTT.

V is TRBV6-1 and J is TRBJ2-3; D is unresolved. Trimming cost V 6 bases and J 4 bases, with 11 bases left between them. The CDR3 runs to 13 residues. Germline V CDR1 and CDR2: MNHNS, SASEGT. In DNA, the CDR3 is TGTGCCAGCAGGGCCTCCCGGGCAGATACGCAGTATTTT. Residues: CASRASRADTQYF.

The chain links TRBV12-3 or TRBV12-4 to TRBJ1-1; the D is unclear. Trimming shortened V by 4 bases and J by 1 base, and 13 bases separated the two germline ends. This CDR3 is 15 amino acids long. As DNA, the CDR3 is TGTGCCAGCAGTTCGCACCTCGGGAGGAACACTGAAGCTTTCTTT. This translates into CASSSHLGRNTEAFF.

This sequence joins TRBV6-1 and TRBJ2-3; TRBD2 matches 16 bases. CDR3 length: 17 residues. Germline CDR1 MNHNS, CDR2 SASEGT. V lost 8 bases, J lost 4 bases, and 9 bases stayed unmatched. In DNA, the CDR3 is TGTGCCAGCCAGGGACTAGCGGGGGGGGGATCCGCAGATACGCAGTATTTT. Translation: CASQGLAGGGSADTQYF.

The table lists this clonotype with a few counts. The chain uses TRBV7-3 and TRBJ2-2, with a weak D call TRBD1 (6 bases). In germline, CDR1 is SGHTA, CDR2 FQGTGA. The length of the CDR3 is 13 residues. The V gene lost 3 bases and the J gene lost 7 bases, with 9 bases spanning the gap. The chain's CDR3 is CASSLGANGELFF. In DNA, the CDR3 is TGTGCCAGCAGCTTGGGGGCCAACGGGGAGCTGTTTTTT.

The chain uses TRBV20-1 and TRBJ2-7, with D possibly TRBD1 on 5 matching bases. V was clipped by 3 bases and J by 6 bases, with 9 bases between them. CDR3 length: 11 residues. Per the germline V gene, CDR1 is DFQATT and CDR2 is SNEGSKA (reference sequence). The chain's CDR3 is CSASSRVEQYF. CDR3 in DNA: TGCAGTGCTAGCTCCAGGGTCGAGCAGTACTTC.

This clonotype occurred many times. The J gene is TRBJ1-2, the V gene TRBV20-1; weak D call: TRBD1 (5 bases). The CDR3 has 14 residues. The germline CDR1 and CDR2 sequences are DFQATT and SNEGSKA (reference sequence). Trimming cost V 3 bases and J 1 base, with 12 bases left between them. DNA for the CDR3: TGCAGTGCTAGCTTTCAGGGACTTAACTATGGCTACACCTTC. Translation gives CSASFQGLNYGYTF.

This clonotype showed up many times. This CDR3 is CASSPSDNEQFF. The CDR3 region has the DNA TGTGCCAGCTCACCCTCGGACAATGAGCAGTTCTTC. The rearrangement links TRBV18 to TRBJ2-1, with D uncertain. CDR1 and CDR2 from the germline V gene are KGHSH and LQKENI. Trimming stripped 3 bases from V and 5 bases from J, with 5 bases between. This CDR3 comprises 12 residues.

This clonotype has just a few counts. CDR3 nucleotide sequence: TGTGCCAGCAGACTAGCGAGTTATTACGAGCAGTACTTC. Its protein product is CASRLASYYEQYF. V gene TRBV28 combines with J gene TRBJ2-7; 7 nucleotides align to TRBD2. The V segment lost 6 bases and the J segment 4 bases; nucleotides outside the gene matches: 6. Looked up from germline, CDR1 is MDHEN and CDR2 is SYDVKM. The CDR3 totals 13 residues.

This clonotype was seen a handful of times. V and J are TRBV4-2 and TRBJ2-4, with a tentative D call TRBD1 (5 bases). The CDR3 runs 14 residues. V was pared by 3 bases and J by 8 bases, with 14 bases between. Germline CDR1 reads LGHNA; CDR2 reads YNFKEQ. The CDR3 DNA reads TGTGCCAGCAGCCAGAACCATCTAGGGGACATTCAGTACTTC. Its protein product is CASSQNHLGDIQYF.

In its sample, this clonotype was seen many times. The chain couples TRBV10-3 to TRBJ1-1, with TRBD1 matching 8 bases. V dropped 10 bases and J dropped 1; count of bases not matched to a gene: 11. Per the germline V gene, CDR1 is ENHRY and CDR2 is SYGVKD. The CDR3 runs 15 residues. The CDR3 is CATAQGARRNTEAFF. The CDR3 bases are TGTGCCACCGCGCAGGGGGCACGAAGGAACACTGAAGCTTTCTTT.

The chain uses TRBV18 and TRBJ2-4; the match to TRBD1 covers 10 bases. V shed 3 bases, J shed 5 bases, and the junction held 7 bases outside the gene matches. The CDR3 length is 16 residues. CDR1 and CDR2 (germline): KGHSH, LQKENI. The CDR3 DNA follows: TGTGCCAGCTCACCCCCAACCGGGACAGGGGAAAACATTCAGTACTTC. It specifies CASSPPTGTGENIQYF.

The chain links TRBV4-3 to TRBJ2-7; TRBD1 is a possible D gene (6 bases). Between the trimmed V and J ends, which lost 0 bases and 0 bases, there was a span of 12 bases. The CDR3 is made up of 16 amino acids. Germline-derived CDR1 and CDR2 are LGHNA and YSLEER. CDR3 region: CASSQDIWDNSYEQYF. As DNA, the CDR3 is TGCGCCAGCAGCCAAGATATCTGGGACAACTCCTACGAGCAGTACTTC.

This clonotype appeared a few times. This sequence joins TRBV3-1 and TRBJ1-6, with D hard to call. Trimming took 5 bases from V and 7 from J, leaving 9 bases between them. The V gene's germline CDR1 is LGHDT and CDR2 YNNKEL (reference sequence). This CDR3 contains 13 residues. The CDR3 coding sequence is TGTGCCAGCAGCGGGAAGATCAATTCACCCCTCCACTTT. Translating it yields CASSGKINSPLHF.

This clonotype was observed a handful of times. The V call is TRBV2, the J call TRBJ1-1, with a possible D match to TRBD1 (6 bases). This CDR3 region has 15 residues. Germline CDR1 is SNHLY and CDR2 is FYNNEI. Between the trimmed V and J ends, which lost 3 bases and 2 bases, there was a span of 13 bases. This CDR3 is CASSDKGVLNTEAFF. The CDR3 DNA sequence: TGTGCCAGCAGTGATAAGGGGGTTTTAAACACTGAAGCTTTCTTT.